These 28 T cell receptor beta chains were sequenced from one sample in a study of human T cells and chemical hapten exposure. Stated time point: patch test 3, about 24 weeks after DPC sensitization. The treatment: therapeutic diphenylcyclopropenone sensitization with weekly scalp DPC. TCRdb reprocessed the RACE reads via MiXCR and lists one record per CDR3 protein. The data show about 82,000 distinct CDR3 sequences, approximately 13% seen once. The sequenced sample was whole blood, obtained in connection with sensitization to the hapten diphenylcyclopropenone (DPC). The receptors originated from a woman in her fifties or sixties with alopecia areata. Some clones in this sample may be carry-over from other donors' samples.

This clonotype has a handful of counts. This chain's CDR3 is CSVMTGRMNTEAFF. In nucleotides, the CDR3 is TGCAGCGTGATGACAGGGCGAATGAACACTGAAGCTTTCTTT. This rearrangement joins TRBV29-1 to TRBJ1-1; 7 positions agree with TRBD1. The CDR3 consists of 14 residues. Looked up from germline, CDR1 is SQVTM and CDR2 is ANQGSEA. With V trimmed by 6 bases and J by 0 bases, 7 bases remained unmatched.

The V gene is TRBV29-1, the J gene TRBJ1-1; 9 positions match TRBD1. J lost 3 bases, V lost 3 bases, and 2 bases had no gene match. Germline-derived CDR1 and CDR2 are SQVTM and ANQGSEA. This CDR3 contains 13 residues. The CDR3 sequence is CSVETGGDTEAFF. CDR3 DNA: TGCAGCGTTGAGACAGGGGGGGACACTGAAGCTTTCTTT.

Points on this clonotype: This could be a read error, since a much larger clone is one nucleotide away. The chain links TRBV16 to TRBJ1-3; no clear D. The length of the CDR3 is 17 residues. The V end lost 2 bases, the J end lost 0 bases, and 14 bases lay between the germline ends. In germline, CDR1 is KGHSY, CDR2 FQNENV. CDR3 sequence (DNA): TGTGCCAGCAGCCAAACCCAGACACGAAGCTCTGGAAACACCATATATTTT. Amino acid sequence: CASSQTQTRSSGNTIYF. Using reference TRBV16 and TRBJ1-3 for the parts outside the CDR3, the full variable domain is GEEVAQTPKHLVRGEGQKAKLYCAPIKGHSYVFWYQQVLKNEFKFLISFQNENVFDETGMPKERFSAKCLPNSPCSLEIQATKLEDSAVYFCASSQTQTRSSGNTIYFGEGSWLTVV.

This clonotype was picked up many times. This CDR3 is CASSLALTGKVPQFF. CDR3 bases: TGTGCCAGCAGCTTAGCTCTGACAGGGAAAGTACCTCAGTTCTTC. The rearrangement links TRBV11-2 to TRBJ2-1; TRBD1 matches 7 bases. The germline V gene has CDR1 SGHAT and CDR2 FQNNGV. Trimming removed 1 base from V and 13 bases from J; junction bases left unmatched: 13. This CDR3 region has 15 residues.

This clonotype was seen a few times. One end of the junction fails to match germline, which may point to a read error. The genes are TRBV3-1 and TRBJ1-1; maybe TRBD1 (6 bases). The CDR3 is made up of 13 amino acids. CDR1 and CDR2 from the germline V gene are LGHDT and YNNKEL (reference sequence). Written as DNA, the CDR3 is TGTGCCAGCAGCCAAGATCCGTCCGACAGGTCTTGGTTT. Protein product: CASSQDPSDRSWF.

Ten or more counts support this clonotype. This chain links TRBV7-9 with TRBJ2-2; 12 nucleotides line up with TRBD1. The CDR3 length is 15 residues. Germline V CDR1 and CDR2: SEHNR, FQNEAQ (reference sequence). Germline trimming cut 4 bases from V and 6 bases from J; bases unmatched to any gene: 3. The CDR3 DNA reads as TGTGCCAGCAGCTCCGGGACAGGGGGCCCCGGGGAGCTGTTTTTT. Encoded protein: CASSSGTGGPGELFF. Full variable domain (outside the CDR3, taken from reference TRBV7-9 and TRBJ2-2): DTGVSQNPRHKITKRGQNVTFRCDPISEHNRLYWYRQTLGQGPEFLTYFQNEAQLEKSRLLSDRFSAERPKGSFSTLEIQRTEQGDSAMYLCASSSGTGGPGELFFGEGSRLTVL.

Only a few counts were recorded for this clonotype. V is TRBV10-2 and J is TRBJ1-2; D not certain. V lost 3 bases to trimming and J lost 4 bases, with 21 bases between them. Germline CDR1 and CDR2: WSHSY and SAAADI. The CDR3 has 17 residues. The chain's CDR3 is CASSEHMGRAPGYGYTF. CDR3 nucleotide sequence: TGCGCCAGCAGTGAACATATGGGGAGGGCCCCTGGCTATGGCTACACCTTC.

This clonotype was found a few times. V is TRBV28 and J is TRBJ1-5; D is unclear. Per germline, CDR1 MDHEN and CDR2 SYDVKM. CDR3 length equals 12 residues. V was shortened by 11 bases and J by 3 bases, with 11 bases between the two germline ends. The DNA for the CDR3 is TGTGCCGCAGGACTGATCAATCAGCCCCAGCATTTT. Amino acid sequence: CAAGLINQPQHF. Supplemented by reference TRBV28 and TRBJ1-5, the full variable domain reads DVKVTQSSRYLVKRTGEKVFLECVQDMDHENMFWYRQDPGLGLRLIYFSYDVKMKEKGDIPEGYSVSREKKERFSLILESASTNQTSMYLCAAGLINQPQHFGDGTRLSIL.

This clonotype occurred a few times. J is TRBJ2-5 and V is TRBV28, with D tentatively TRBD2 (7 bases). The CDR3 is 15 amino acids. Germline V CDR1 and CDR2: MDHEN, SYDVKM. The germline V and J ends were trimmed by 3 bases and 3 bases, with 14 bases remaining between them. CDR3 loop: CASSFAGAGEETQYF. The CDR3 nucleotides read TGTGCCAGCAGTTTTGCGGGAGCAGGGGAAGAGACCCAGTACTTC. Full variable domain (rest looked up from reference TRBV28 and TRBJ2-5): DVKVTQSSRYLVKRTGEKVFLECVQDMDHENMFWYRQDPGLGLRLIYFSYDVKMKEKGDIPEGYSVSREKKERFSLILESASTNQTSMYLCASSFAGAGEETQYFGPGTRLLVL.

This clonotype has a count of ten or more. The CDR3 is CASSSSGRDGEQFF. The CDR3 DNA is TGTGCCAGCAGTTCTAGCGGGAGGGACGGTGAGCAGTTCTTC. The V call is TRBV7-9, the J call TRBJ2-1, with TRBD2 matching 12 bases. The CDR3 spans 14 residues. Germline lookup yields CDR1 SEHNR and CDR2 FQNEAQ (reference sequence). V dropped 6 bases and J dropped 9; count of bases not matched to a gene: 6.

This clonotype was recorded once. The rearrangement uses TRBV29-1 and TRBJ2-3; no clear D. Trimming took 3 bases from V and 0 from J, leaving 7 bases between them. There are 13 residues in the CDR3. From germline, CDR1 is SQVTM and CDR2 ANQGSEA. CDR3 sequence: CSVDSESTDTQYF. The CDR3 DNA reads TGCAGCGTTGACAGCGAAAGCACAGATACGCAGTATTTT.

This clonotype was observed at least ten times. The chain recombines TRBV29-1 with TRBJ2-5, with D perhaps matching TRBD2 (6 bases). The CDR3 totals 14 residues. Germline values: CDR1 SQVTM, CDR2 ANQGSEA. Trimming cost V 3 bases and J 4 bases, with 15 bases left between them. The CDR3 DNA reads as TGCAGCGTTGATCCGGGAGCGGGTGTAGAGACCCAGTACTTC. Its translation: CSVDPGAGVETQYF.

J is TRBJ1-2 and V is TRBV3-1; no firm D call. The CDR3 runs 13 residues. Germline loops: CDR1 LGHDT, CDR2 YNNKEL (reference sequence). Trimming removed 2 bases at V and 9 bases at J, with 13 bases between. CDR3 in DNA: TGTGCCAGCAGCCAATTATCGTCGGTGAGCTACACCTTC. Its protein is CASSQLSSVSYTF.

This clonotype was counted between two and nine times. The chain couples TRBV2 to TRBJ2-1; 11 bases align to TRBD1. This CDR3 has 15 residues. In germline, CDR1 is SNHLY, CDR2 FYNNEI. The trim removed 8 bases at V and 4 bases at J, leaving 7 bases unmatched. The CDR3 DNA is TGTGCCAGCTCCTCCGGGACAGGGGGGTACAATGAGCAGTTCTTC. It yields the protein CASSSGTGGYNEQFF.

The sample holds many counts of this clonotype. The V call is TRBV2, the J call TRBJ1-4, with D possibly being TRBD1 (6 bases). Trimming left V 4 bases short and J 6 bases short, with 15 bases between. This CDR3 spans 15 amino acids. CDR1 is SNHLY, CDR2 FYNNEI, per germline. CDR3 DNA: TGTGCCAGCAGTGCGACCGACAGGAGGGATGAAAAACTGTTTTTT. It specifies CASSATDRRDEKLFF.

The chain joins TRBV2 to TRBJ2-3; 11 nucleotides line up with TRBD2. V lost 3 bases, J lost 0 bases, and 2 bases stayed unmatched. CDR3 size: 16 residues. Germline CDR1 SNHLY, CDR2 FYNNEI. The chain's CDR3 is CASSDSGRASTDTQYF. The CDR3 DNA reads TGTGCCAGCAGTGATAGCGGGAGGGCCAGCACAGATACGCAGTATTTT.

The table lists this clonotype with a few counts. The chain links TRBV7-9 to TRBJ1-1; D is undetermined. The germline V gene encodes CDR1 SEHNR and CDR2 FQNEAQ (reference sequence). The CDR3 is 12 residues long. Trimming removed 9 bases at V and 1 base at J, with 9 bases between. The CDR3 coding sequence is TGTGCCAGTACCGATTCGAACACTGAAGCTTTCTTT. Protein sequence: CASTDSNTEAFF.

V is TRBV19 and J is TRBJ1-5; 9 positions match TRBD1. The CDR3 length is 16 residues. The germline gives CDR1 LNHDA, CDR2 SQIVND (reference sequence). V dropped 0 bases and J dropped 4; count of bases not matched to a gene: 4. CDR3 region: CASSIDWGQGNQPQHF. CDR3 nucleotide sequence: TGTGCCAGTAGTATAGATTGGGGACAGGGAAATCAGCCCCAGCATTTT. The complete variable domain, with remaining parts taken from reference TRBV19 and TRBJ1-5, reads DGGITQSPKYLFRKEGQNVTLSCEQNLNHDAMYWYRQDPGQGLRLIYYSQIVNDFQKGDIAEGYSVSREKKESFPLTVTSAQKNPTAFYLCASSIDWGQGNQPQHFGDGTRLSIL.

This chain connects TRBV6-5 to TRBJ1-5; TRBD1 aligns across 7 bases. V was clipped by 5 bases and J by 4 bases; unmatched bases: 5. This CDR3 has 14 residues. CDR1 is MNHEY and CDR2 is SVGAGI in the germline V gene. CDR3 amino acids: CASSEGARNQPQHF. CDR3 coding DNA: TGTGCCAGCAGTGAGGGGGCGCGGAATCAGCCCCAGCATTTT.

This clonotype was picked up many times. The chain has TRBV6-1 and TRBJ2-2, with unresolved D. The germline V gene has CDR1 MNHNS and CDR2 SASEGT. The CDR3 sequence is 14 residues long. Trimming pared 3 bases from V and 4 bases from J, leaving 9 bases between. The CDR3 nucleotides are TGTGCCAGCAGTGAGCCTCTAGTCACCGGGGAGCTGTTTTTT. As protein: CASSEPLVTGELFF.

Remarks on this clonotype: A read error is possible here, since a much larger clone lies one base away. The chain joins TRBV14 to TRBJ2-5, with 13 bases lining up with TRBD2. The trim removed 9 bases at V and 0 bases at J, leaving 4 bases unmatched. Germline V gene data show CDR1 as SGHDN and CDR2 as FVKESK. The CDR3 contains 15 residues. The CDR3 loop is CARPTSGGYQETQYF. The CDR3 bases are TGTGCCAGGCCGACTAGCGGGGGGTACCAAGAGACCCAGTACTTC.

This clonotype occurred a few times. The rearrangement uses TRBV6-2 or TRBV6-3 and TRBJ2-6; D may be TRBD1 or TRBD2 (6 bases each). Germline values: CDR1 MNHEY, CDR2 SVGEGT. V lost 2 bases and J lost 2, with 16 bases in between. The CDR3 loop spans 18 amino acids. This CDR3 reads CASSYGWGAQAGANVLTF. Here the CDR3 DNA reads TGTGCCAGCAGTTACGGCTGGGGGGCTCAGGCTGGGGCCAACGTCCTGACTTTC.

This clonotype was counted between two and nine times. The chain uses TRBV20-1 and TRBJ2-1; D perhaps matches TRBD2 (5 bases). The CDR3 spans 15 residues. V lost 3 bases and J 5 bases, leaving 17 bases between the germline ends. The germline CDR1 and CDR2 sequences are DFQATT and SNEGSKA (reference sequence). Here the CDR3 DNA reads TGCAGTGCTAGTTTGGCGGGTCCTTTAGACAATGAGCAGTTCTTC. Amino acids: CSASLAGPLDNEQFF.

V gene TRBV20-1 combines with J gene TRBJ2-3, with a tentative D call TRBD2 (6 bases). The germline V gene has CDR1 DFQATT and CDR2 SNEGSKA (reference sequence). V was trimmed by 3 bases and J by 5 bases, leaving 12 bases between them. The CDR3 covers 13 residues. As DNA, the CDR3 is TGCAGTGCTAGCCTGGAGGGTGGAGATACGCAGTATTTT. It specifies CSASLEGGDTQYF.

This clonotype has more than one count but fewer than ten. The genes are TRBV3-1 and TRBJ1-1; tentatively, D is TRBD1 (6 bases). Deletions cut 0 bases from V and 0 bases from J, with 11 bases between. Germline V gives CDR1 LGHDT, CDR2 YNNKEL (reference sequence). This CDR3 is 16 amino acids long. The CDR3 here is CASSQDAGGLNTEAFF. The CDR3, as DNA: TGTGCCAGCAGCCAAGATGCTGGGGGCCTGAACACTGAAGCTTTCTTT.

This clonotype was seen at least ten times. The chain's CDR3 is CASSLISNYGYTF. Here the CDR3 DNA reads TGTGCCAGCAGTTTAATCTCTAACTATGGCTACACCTTC. V gene TRBV28 combines with J gene TRBJ1-2; D gene uncertain. Germline V lookup: CDR1 MDHEN, CDR2 SYDVKM. This CDR3 has 13 amino acids. The V end was cut by 2 bases, the J end by 0 bases, with 4 bases between.

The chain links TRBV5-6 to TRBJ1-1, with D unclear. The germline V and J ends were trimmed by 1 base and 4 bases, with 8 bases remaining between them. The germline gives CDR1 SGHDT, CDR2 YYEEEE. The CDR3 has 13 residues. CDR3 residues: CASSLLSLTEAFF. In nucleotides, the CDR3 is TGTGCCAGCAGCTTGTTGAGTCTCACTGAAGCTTTCTTT.

The CDR3 DNA follows: TGTGCCAGCAGCCCTGGGACTAGCGGGAGGGCCGGCGAGACCCAGTACTTC. It encodes CASSPGTSGRAGETQYF. The gene calls are TRBV11-2 and TRBJ2-5; TRBD2 matches at 16 bases. Germline-derived CDR1 and CDR2 are SGHAT and FQNNGV. CDR3 length equals 17 residues. With V trimmed by 5 bases and J by 5 bases, 8 bases remained unmatched.